This T cell receptor (beta chain) was sequenced in a study of blood T cells in healthy people across ages. Drawing of peripheral blood yielded roughly 9.8 milliliters from each donor. This clonotype was recorded a few times. Its antigen is currently unknown. Compared with germline, one end of the junction differs, possibly owing to a read error. The V gene's germline CDR1 is SGHRS and CDR2 YFSETQ. The CDR3 length is 13 residues. A second PCR, run for roughly 7 to 12 cycles, used a sample-barcoded 5' primer plus a J-beta primer mix. Each cDNA molecule was tagged by a template-switch adaptor with 12 random nucleotides. TCRdb used MiXCR to reprocess the 5' RACE reads, holding one entry per CDR3 protein. The sample includes about 1.8 million distinct CDR3 sequences, around half of them seen just once. General study results and limits: Conclusively comparing naive with antigen-experienced cells was impossible with unsorted PBMCs. Greater diversity and more naive CD4+ cells were seen in long-lived donors than in aged donors.

The sequence was collected from a middle-aged woman in good health. Sample: blood. V and J are TRBV5-1 and TRBJ1-1; tentative D call: TRBD1 (5 bases). CDR3 bases: TGTGCCAGCAGCTTAGCGGGACCCACTGAAGCTTTCTTT. Translation: CASSLAGPTEAFF.